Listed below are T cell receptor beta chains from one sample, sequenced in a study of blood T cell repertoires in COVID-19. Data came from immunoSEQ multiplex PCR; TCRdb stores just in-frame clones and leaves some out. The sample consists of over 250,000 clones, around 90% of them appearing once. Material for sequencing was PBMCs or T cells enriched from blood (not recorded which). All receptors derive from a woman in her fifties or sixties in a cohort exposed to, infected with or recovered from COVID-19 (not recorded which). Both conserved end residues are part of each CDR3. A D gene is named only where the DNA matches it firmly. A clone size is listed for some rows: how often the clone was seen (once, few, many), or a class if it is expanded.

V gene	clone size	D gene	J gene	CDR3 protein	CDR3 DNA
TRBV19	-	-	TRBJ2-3	CASLGASGTDTQYF	TGTGCCTCCTTAGGGGCTAGTGGCACAGATACGCAGTATTTT
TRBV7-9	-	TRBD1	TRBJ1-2	CASSSHGQGTIYGYTF	TGTGCCAGCAGCTCCCATGGACAGGGAACCATCTATGGCTACACCTTC
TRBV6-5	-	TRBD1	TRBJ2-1	CASIRTGSDEQFF	TGTGCCAGCATTAGGACAGGGAGCGATGAGCAGTTCTTC
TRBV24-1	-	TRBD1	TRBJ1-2	CATSGGQGDEVKGGYTF	TGTGCCACCAGTGGGGGACAGGGGGATGAGGTGAAGGGTGGCTACACCTTC
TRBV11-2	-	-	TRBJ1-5	CASSLDVNQPQHF	TGTGCCAGCAGCTTAGACGTCAATCAGCCCCAGCATTTT
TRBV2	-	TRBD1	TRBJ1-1	CASSGDRGTAEAFF	TGTGCCAGCAGTGGGGACAGGGGGACCGCTGAAGCTTTCTTT
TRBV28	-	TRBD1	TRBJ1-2	CATRTGWAYGYTF	TGTGCCACCCGGACAGGGTGGGCCTATGGCTACACCTTC
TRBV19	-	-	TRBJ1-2	CASRTGTSFTYTF	TGTGCCAGTAGAACAGGGACGTCTTTTACCTACACCTTC
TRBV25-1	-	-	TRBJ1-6	CASSWTENSPLHF	TGTGCCAGCAGTTGGACAGAAAATTCACCCCTCCACTTT
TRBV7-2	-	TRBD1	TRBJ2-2	CASTTTGGVAGELFF	TGTGCCAGCACCACGACAGGGGGCGTCGCCGGGGAGCTGTTTTTT
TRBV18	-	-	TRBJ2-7	CASSQSPGQPSEQYF	TGTGCCAGCTCCCAAAGTCCGGGACAACCCTCCGAGCAGTACTTC
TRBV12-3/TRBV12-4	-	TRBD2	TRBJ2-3	CASSGGTPDTQYF	TGTGCCAGCAGCGGGGGGACGCCAGATACGCAGTATTTT
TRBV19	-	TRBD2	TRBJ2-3	CASRPTSGRVTDTQYF	TGTGCCAGTCGGCCGACTAGCGGGAGGGTGACAGATACGCAGTATTTT
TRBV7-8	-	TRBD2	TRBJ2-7	CASSLVGTSGEQYF	TGTGCCAGCAGCTTAGTCGGGACTAGTGGCGAGCAGTACTTC
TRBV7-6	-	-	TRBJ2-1	CASSSGQRGYNEQFF	TGTGCCAGCAGCTCGGGACAAAGAGGCTACAATGAGCAGTTCTTC
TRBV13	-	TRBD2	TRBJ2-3	CASSIAGGTDTQYF	TGTGCCAGCAGCATAGCGGGGGGCACAGATACGCAGTATTTT
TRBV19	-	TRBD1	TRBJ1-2	CASSTKMTGIYGYTF	TGTGCCAGTAGTACTAAAATGACAGGGATCTATGGCTACACCTTC
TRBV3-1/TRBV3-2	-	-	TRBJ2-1	CASSPVTGTYNEQFF	TGTGCCAGCAGCCCCGTCACGGGGACCTACAATGAGCAGTTCTTC
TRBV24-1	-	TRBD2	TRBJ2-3	CATSVVLAGSTDTQYF	TGTGCCACCAGTGTCGTGTTAGCGGGAAGCACAGATACGCAGTATTTT
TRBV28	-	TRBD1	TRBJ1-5	CASSFRGSSNQPQHF	TGTGCCAGCAGTTTCAGGGGGAGTAGCAATCAGCCCCAGCATTTT
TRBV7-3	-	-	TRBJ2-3	CASSLYPYSTDTQYF	TGTGCCAGCAGCTTATATCCCTATAGCACAGATACGCAGTATTTT
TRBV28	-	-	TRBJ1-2	CASSRLTGAIF	TGTGCCAGCAGCCGACTGACAGGAGCAATCTTC
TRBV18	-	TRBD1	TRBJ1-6	CASSSDRGGSPLHF	TGTGCCAGCTCATCGGACAGGGGAGGCTCACCCCTCCACTTT
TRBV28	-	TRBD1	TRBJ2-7	CASSRTGTGSYEQYF	TGTGCCAGCAGCAGGACCGGGACAGGGTCCTACGAGCAGTACTTC
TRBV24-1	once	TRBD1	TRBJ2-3	CATSGGQARADTQYF	TGTGCCACCAGTGGTGGACAGGCTAGGGCAGATACGCAGTATTTT
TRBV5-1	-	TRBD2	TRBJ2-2	CASSFYPGLEAGELFF	TGCGCCAGCAGCTTTTATCCGGGACTAGAGGCCGGGGAGCTGTTTTTT
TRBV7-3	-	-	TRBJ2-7	CASSPRGRPPYEQYF	TGTGCCAGCAGCCCACGTGGGCGCCCTCCCTACGAGCAGTACTTC
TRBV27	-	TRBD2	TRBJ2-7	CASSLYAGELYEQYF	TGTGCCAGCAGTTTATACGCGGGAGAACTCTACGAGCAGTACTTC
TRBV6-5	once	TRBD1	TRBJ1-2	CARQTSTGVEYGYTF	TGTGCCAGACAGACCTCCACAGGGGTAGAGTATGGCTACACCTTC
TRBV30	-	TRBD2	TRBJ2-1	CAWSVGAGAGNEQFF	TGTGCCTGGAGTGTAGGAGCGGGAGCTGGCAATGAGCAGTTCTTC
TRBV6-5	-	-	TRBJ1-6	CASSYSRGSYNSPLHF	TGTGCCAGCAGTTACTCCCGGGGATCCTATAATTCACCCCTCCACTTT
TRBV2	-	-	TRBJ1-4	CAGRTWSNEKLFF	TGTGCCGGAAGGACTTGGTCTAATGAAAAACTGTTTTTT
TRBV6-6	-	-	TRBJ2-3	CASSYLIGGTDTQYF	TGTGCCAGCAGTTACTTAATAGGGGGCACAGATACGCAGTATTTT
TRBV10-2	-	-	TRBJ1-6	CASTAGPKGSYNSPLHF	TGCGCCAGCACTGCGGGCCCCAAGGGCTCCTATAATTCACCCCTCCACTTT
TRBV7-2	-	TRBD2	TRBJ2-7	CASSSRTSGRYHEQYF	TGTGCCAGCAGCTCGCGGACTAGCGGGAGATACCACGAGCAGTACTTC
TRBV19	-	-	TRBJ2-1	CATWPTGQGNEQFF	TGTGCCACCTGGCCTACAGGGCAGGGCAATGAGCAGTTCTTC
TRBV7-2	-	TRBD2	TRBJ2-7	CASSSLAGVQYEQYF	TGTGCCAGCAGCTCTCTAGCGGGAGTGCAGTACGAGCAGTACTTC
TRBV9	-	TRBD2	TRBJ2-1	CASSPRTSPLYRNNEQFF	TGTGCCAGCAGCCCCCGGACTAGCCCCCTTTATCGGAACAATGAGCAGTTCTTC
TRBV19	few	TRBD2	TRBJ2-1	CASSALAGVYNEQFF	TGTGCCAGTAGTGCACTAGCGGGGGTCTACAATGAGCAGTTCTTC
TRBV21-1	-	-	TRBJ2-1	CASSLTASFSGSESNEQFF	TGTGCCAGCAGTCTTACCGCTAGTTTTAGCGGGAGTGAGTCCAATGAGCAGTTCTTC
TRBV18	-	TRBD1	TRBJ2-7	CASSPPGQAPYEQYF	TGTGCCAGCTCACCTCCGGGACAGGCACCCTACGAGCAGTACTTC
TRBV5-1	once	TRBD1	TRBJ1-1	CASSPSTGANTEAFF	TGCGCCAGCAGTCCTTCGACAGGGGCGAACACTGAAGCTTTCTTT
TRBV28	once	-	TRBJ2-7	CASSFGGQTYEQYF	TGTGCCAGCAGTTTCGGTGGACAGACCTACGAGCAGTACTTC
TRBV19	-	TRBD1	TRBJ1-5	CASTGTGVRNQPQHF	TGTGCCAGTACTGGGACAGGGGTACGCAATCAGCCCCAGCATTTT